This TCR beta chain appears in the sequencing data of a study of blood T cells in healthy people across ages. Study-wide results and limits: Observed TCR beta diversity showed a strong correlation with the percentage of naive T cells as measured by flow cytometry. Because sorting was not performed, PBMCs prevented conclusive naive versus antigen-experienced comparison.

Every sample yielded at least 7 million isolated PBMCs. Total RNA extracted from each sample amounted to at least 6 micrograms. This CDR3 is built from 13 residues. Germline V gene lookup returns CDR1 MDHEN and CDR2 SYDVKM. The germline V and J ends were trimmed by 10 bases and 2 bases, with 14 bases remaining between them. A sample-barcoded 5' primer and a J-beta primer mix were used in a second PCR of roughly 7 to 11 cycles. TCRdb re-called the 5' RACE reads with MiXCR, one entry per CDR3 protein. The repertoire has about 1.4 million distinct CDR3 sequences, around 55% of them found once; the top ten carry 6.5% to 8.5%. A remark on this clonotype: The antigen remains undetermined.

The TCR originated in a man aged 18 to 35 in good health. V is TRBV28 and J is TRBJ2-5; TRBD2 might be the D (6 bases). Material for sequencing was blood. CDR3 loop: CAIADTIQETQYF. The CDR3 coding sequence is TGTGCCATAGCGGACACCATACAAGAGACCCAGTACTTC.